The present T cell receptor beta chain was sequenced within a study of cytomegalovirus exposure and HLA in healthy donors. A multiplex PCR was run with 60 Vbeta primers and 13 Jbeta primers. Sequencing was performed with immunoSEQ multiplex PCR; in TCRdb, only in-frame clones are kept and a portion is missing. The table shows about 170,000 clones, with about 59% occurring only once. The V end was cut by 3 bases, the J end by 0 bases, with 12 bases between. Germline V gene data show CDR1 as SGHTA and CDR2 as FQGNSA. The CDR3 length is 15 residues. This clonotype was obtained from a man between 40 and 49 years old in good health and CMV-seronegative. The specimen was PBMCs. The V call is TRBV7-2, the J call TRBJ2-7; D possibly corresponds to TRBD1 (6 bases). Written as DNA, the CDR3 is TGTGCCAGCAGCTTGTCCGGGACACCCTCCTACGAGCAGTACTTC. As protein: CASSLSGTPSYEQYF.